The entry that follows covers one T cell receptor (beta chain) sequence. What it binds is not known. The protocol was immunoSEQ multiplex PCR, while the TCRdb copy is restricted to in-frame clones and leaves out a portion. The sample records 40,000 to 45,000 clones, roughly 80% being singletons. The data stem from a study of PD-1 blockade in classical Hodgkin lymphoma. V shed 0 bases and J shed 2 bases, with 3 bases lying between them. The CDR3 is 13 residues long. The germline V gene encodes CDR1 ENHRY and CDR2 SYGVKD. General study results and limits: Repertoire differences have undefined causes, possibly disease activity or prior therapy. Similar baseline diversity was found in complete responders and newly diagnosed patients. Among the patients, those starting nivolumab under 1 year after ASCT were excluded.

All patients experienced relapse after autologous stem cell transplantation, and brentuximab vedotin exposure was variable. The sample consisted of peripheral blood mononuclear cells (PBMCs), taken at baseline. The sequence came from a human donor with classical Hodgkin lymphoma. The chain couples TRBV10-3 to TRBJ2-3; D not certain. DNA of the CDR3: TGTGCCATCAGTGAGTCGGCCACAGATACGCAGTATTTT. It yields the protein CAISESATDTQYF.